The 24 T cell receptor beta chains given below trace back to one sample, sequenced in a study of CD8+ T cells in alopecia areata. Extracted from the samples, RNA was reverse transcribed into cDNA to serve as the sequencing template. Profiled with immunoSEQ multiplex PCR; TCRdb holds only in-frame clones, not every one. The table lists under 70,000 clones, 96% of them singletons. The sample here was CD8+ T cells sorted from blood, taken at week 0. The receptors were gathered from a human donor with alopecia areata.

The gene calls are TRBV5-5 and TRBJ2-7, with 12 nucleotides matching TRBD1. V trimming: 4 bases; J trimming: 7 bases; junction bases outside the gene matches: 9. Germline V gene lookup returns CDR1 SGHKS and CDR2 YYEKEE (reference sequence). CDR3 length: 15 amino acids. DNA of the CDR3: TGTGCCAGCAGCATCCGGGACAGGGGGCGAGAGGAGCAGTACTTC. Its protein product is CASSIRDRGREEQYF.

The chain couples TRBV4-1 to TRBJ2-1; 7 bases map to TRBD1. CDR1 is MGHRA, CDR2 YSYEKL, per germline. The CDR3 spans 15 residues. The junction had 6 bases not matched to a gene; V was cut back by 3 bases and J by 4 bases. Written as DNA, the CDR3 is TGCGCCAGCAGCCACCAGACAGGGCCGTACAATGAGCAGTTCTTC. Its protein is CASSHQTGPYNEQFF.

The chain carries TRBV6-5 and TRBJ2-7, with 8 bases that match TRBD1. CDR3 length: 15 residues. Germline CDR1 is MNHEY and CDR2 is SVGAGI. The trim removed 0 bases at V and 6 bases at J, leaving 7 bases unmatched. CDR3 in DNA: TGTGCCAGCAGTTACTCTGGGACAGGTCTTGCCGAGCAGTACTTC. It codes for CASSYSGTGLAEQYF.

This chain connects TRBV11-1 to TRBJ1-1; 7 nucleotides line up with TRBD1. Looked up from germline, CDR1 is SGHAT and CDR2 is FQDESV (reference sequence). The CDR3 consists of 15 residues. The ends lost 5 bases at V and 1 base at J; junction bases unmatched: 7. The CDR3 spells CASSAYRGQNTEAFF. The DNA for the CDR3 is TGTGCCAGCAGCGCGTACAGGGGACAGAACACTGAAGCTTTCTTT.

This chain links TRBV6-1 with TRBJ1-6; TRBD1 matches 8 bases. The CDR3 spans 14 residues. Germline CDR1 MNHNS, CDR2 SASEGT. V lost 1 base, J lost 8 bases, and 1 base stayed unmatched. The DNA of the CDR3 is TGTGCCAGCAGTGAAGGACAGGGGTATTCACCCCTCCACTTT. Translated, it gives CASSEGQGYSPLHF.

This chain joins TRBV5-4 and TRBJ2-5; TRBD2 aligns across 12 bases. V was clipped by 4 bases and J by 4 bases; unmatched bases: 5. Germline V gene data show CDR1 as SGHNT and CDR2 as YYREEE (reference sequence). The CDR3 contains 15 residues. CDR3 sequence (DNA): TGTGCCAGCAGCCTCGGACTAGCGGGGCCAGAGACCCAGTACTTC. Its translation is CASSLGLAGPETQYF.

CDR3 sequence reads: CASSLVRSGANVLTF. In DNA, the CDR3 is TGTGCCAGCAGCTTGGTAAGGTCTGGGGCCAACGTCCTGACTTTC. The chain joins TRBV5-8 to TRBJ2-6; D remains unclear. The germline V and J ends were trimmed by 0 bases and 1 base, with 5 bases remaining between them. Per germline, CDR1 SGHTS and CDR2 YDEGEE. The length of the CDR3 is 15 residues.

CDR3 nucleotides: TGCGCCAGCAGTAATCTAAGAGAGGGACAAGAGACCCAGTACTTC. Protein product: CASSNLREGQETQYF. The genes are TRBV4-1 and TRBJ2-5; D is perhaps TRBD2 (5 bases). The germline gives CDR1 MGHRA, CDR2 YSYEKL. The ends were cut back, 6 bases at V and 2 bases at J, with 16 bases in the middle. The CDR3 contains 15 residues.

This chain links TRBV27 with TRBJ1-1; D is possibly TRBD1 (5 bases). This CDR3 spans 16 amino acids. Trimming cost V 1 base and J 1 base, with 13 bases left between them. Germline CDR1 MNHEY, CDR2 SMNVEV (reference sequence). The CDR3 loop reads CASSLYSGTPNTEAFF. The CDR3 nucleotides read TGTGCCAGCAGTTTATATTCCGGGACGCCGAACACTGAAGCTTTCTTT.

This clone was seen a few times. The V call is TRBV6-6, the J call TRBJ2-5; TRBD1 might be the D (5 bases). V lost 7 bases and J 5 bases, leaving 17 bases between the germline ends. The germline CDR1 and CDR2 sequences are MNHNY and SVGAGI (reference sequence). The length of the CDR3 is 14 residues. The CDR3: CASTQGGRLETQYF. CDR3 in DNA: TGTGCCAGCACTCAGGGTGGGCGTCTGGAGACCCAGTACTTC.

This clone showed up just once. The chain recombines TRBV11-2 with TRBJ2-7; no definite D call. V was shortened by 5 bases and J by 2 bases, with 4 bases between the two germline ends. The CDR3 is made up of 11 amino acids. In germline, CDR1 is SGHAT, CDR2 FQNNGV. CDR3: CASSRTYEQYF. The DNA for the CDR3 is TGTGCCAGCAGCCGTACCTACGAGCAGTACTTC.

This chain connects TRBV19 to TRBJ1-1, with D uncertain. Germline V gene data show CDR1 as LNHDA and CDR2 as SQIVND (reference sequence). The V end was cut by 3 bases, the J end by 5 bases, with 10 bases between. CDR3 size: 13 residues. The CDR3 DNA is TGTGCCAGTAGTATTGGTGTGGGGACTGAAGCTTTCTTT. This encodes CASSIGVGTEAFF.

In its sample, this clone was seen once. V and J are TRBV10-3 and TRBJ1-1, with 11 bases fitting TRBD1. V shed 10 bases and J 3 bases; nucleotides not matched to a gene: 16. Germline CDR1 and CDR2: ENHRY and SYGVKD. The CDR3 covers 17 residues. CDR3 region: CATIPGTGGLLDTEAFF. The DNA for the CDR3 is TGTGCCACCATTCCCGGGACAGGGGGTTTGTTGGACACTGAAGCTTTCTTT.

The rearrangement joins TRBV11-3 to TRBJ1-1; TRBD1 agrees at 8 bases. Germline CDR1 is SGHNT and CDR2 is YENEEA. The CDR3 covers 14 residues. Trimming cost V 6 bases and J 2 bases; bases outside gene matches: 5. The chain's CDR3 is CASRPTGVNTEAFF. In DNA form, the CDR3 reads TGTGCCAGCAGACCGACAGGGGTCAACACTGAAGCTTTCTTT.

V and J are TRBV5-4 and TRBJ2-5, with D perhaps matching TRBD2 (5 bases). CDR1 is SGHNT, CDR2 YYREEE, per germline (reference sequence). CDR3 length: 13 amino acids. The V and J ends lost 5 bases and 2 bases respectively, with 10 bases between them. CDR3 DNA sequence: TGTGCCAGCAGACCACCGGGACAAGAGACCCAGTACTTC. This gives the protein CASRPPGQETQYF.

This chain uses TRBV6-5 with TRBJ2-5, with D hard to call. The V and J ends lost 0 bases and 7 bases respectively, with 15 bases between them. The CDR3 is 15 amino acids. In germline, CDR1 is MNHEY, CDR2 SVGAGI. The CDR3 reads CASSYSRGRVGTQYF. The CDR3 DNA is TGTGCCAGCAGTTACTCTAGAGGACGGGTGGGGACCCAGTACTTC.

The chain recombines TRBV7-8 with TRBJ2-7; D is unclear. V was pared by 1 base and J by 5 bases, with 6 bases between. CDR1 and CDR2 (germline): SGHVS, FQNEAQ. This CDR3 spans 12 amino acids. The CDR3 nucleotides read TGTGCCAGCAGCTTAGGGCTCGACGAGCAGTACTTC. Protein sequence: CASSLGLDEQYF.

The chain links TRBV2 to TRBJ2-3, with D perhaps matching TRBD1 (5 bases). V was shortened by 3 bases and J by 5 bases, with 15 bases between the two germline ends. The V gene's germline CDR1 is SNHLY and CDR2 FYNNEI. The CDR3 totals 15 residues. CDR3 sequence: CASSDYVGRGDTQYF. CDR3 bases: TGTGCCAGCAGTGATTATGTGGGGCGCGGAGATACGCAGTATTTT.

The CDR3 region is CASSLLGDTQYF. CDR3 bases: TGTGCCAGCAGCTTGTTGGGAGATACGCAGTATTTT. The chain recombines TRBV5-4 with TRBJ2-3; the D is unclear. Trimming removed 1 base at V and 5 bases at J, with 5 bases between. Germline CDR1 is SGHNT and CDR2 is YYREEE (reference sequence). The CDR3 is 12 amino acids.

This chain links TRBV13 with TRBJ2-4; TRBD2 aligns across 15 bases. The V and J ends lost 6 bases and 6 bases, in that order; junction bases with no gene match: 18. The CDR3 length is 20 residues. Germline CDR1 PRHDT, CDR2 FYEKMQ (reference sequence). The CDR3 loop is CASSSAPGGLAGGPGNIQYF. The CDR3 DNA follows: TGTGCCAGCAGTTCAGCCCCCGGTGGACTAGCGGGGGGGCCTGGAAACATTCAGTACTTC.

The chain joins TRBV11-2 to TRBJ2-7; D gene ambiguous. CDR3 size: 13 residues. Germline lookup yields CDR1 SGHAT and CDR2 FQNNGV. V shed 5 bases and J shed 2 bases, with 10 bases lying between them. DNA for the CDR3: TGTGCCAGCAGCCCCGGACGGGCCTACGAGCAGTACTTC. Its protein product is CASSPGRAYEQYF.

The V and J genes are TRBV20-1 and TRBJ2-7; D is ambiguous. CDR3 length: 11 residues. V dropped 0 bases and J dropped 3 bases, with 3 bases sitting between them. Per the germline V gene, CDR1 is DFQATT and CDR2 is SNEGSKA (reference sequence). The CDR3 DNA reads as TGCAGTGCTAGAGAAGACTACGAGCAGTACTTC. This sequence encodes CSAREDYEQYF.

The chain uses TRBV10-3 and TRBJ2-7, with D perhaps being TRBD1 or TRBD2 (5 bases each). V was trimmed by 3 bases and J by 6 bases, leaving 18 bases between them. The CDR3 runs 15 residues. Germline CDR1 and CDR2: ENHRY and SYGVKD. CDR3 DNA: TGTGCCATCAGTGATTGGGACCGAACCGGGCGCGAGCAGTACTTC. Translation: CAISDWDRTGREQYF.

The count of this clone is one. The J gene is TRBJ2-1, the V gene TRBV30, with 9 bases lining up with TRBD2. The CDR3 covers 14 residues. The germline gives CDR1 GTSNPN, CDR2 SVGIG (reference sequence). CDR3 amino acids: CASPRRGGGNEQFF. DNA of the CDR3: TGTGCTTCTCCCCGGCGGGGGGGTGGCAATGAGCAGTTCTTC.